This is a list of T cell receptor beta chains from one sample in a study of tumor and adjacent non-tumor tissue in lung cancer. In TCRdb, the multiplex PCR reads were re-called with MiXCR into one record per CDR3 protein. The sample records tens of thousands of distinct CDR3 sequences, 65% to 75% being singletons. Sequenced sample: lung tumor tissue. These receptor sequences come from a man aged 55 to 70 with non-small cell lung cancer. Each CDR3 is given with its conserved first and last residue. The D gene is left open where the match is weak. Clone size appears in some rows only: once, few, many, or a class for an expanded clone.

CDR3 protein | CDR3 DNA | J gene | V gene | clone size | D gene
CASSQDRAGRYNDQFF | TGCGCCAGCAGCCAAGATCGGGCGGGGAGGTACAATGACCAGTTCTTC | TRBJ2-1 | TRBV4-1 | . | .
CASSLEEGRYGYTF | TGTGCCAGCAGCTTAGAAGAAGGGCGGTATGGCTACACCTTC | TRBJ1-2 | TRBV7-8 | many | .
CANSYSGSYEQHF | TGTGCCAACAGTTACTCGGGTAGCTACGAGCAGCACTTC | TRBJ2-7 | TRBV6-2/TRBV6-3 | . | .
CSAGWDRGSPKNIQYF | TGCAGTGCTGGTTGGGATAGGGGTTCCCCCAAAAACATTCAGTACTTC | TRBJ2-4 | TRBV20-1 | . | .
CSVSVRGFGELFF | TGCAGCGTTTCCGTGAGAGGGTTCGGGGAGCTGTTTTTC | TRBJ2-2 | TRBV29-1 | once | .
CASSQEVGGGSQYF | TGTGCCAGCAGCCAAGAGGTCGGGGGGGGATCCCAGTACTTC | TRBJ2-5 | TRBV4-2 | medium-sized | TRBD2
CSTRGQGGKPQHF | TGCAGTACTAGGGGCCAGGGAGGCAAGCCCCAGCATTTT | TRBJ1-5 | TRBV20-1 | . | .
CTSGPPGLAETQYF | TGTACCAGCGGTCCACCGGGACTAGCTGAGACCCAGTATTTC | TRBJ2-5 | TRBV11-2 | . | TRBD2
CASSSQGVSTDTQYF | TGTGCCAGCAGCTCCCAGGGGGTGAGCACAGATACGCAGTATTTT | TRBJ2-3 | TRBV11-2 | . | TRBD1
CASRPTGTSGGTSTKTQYF | TGTGCCAGCAGGCCTACGGGGACTAGCGGGGGAACTAGCACAAAAACGCAGTATTTT | TRBJ2-3 | TRBV6-6 | . | TRBD2
CTSSLHGDYGQYF | TGCACCAGCAGCTTGCATGGGGATTACGGGCAGTACTTC | TRBJ2-7 | TRBV5-1 | . | .
CASRRTTTSTEPSF | TGTGCTAGCAGACGGACTACTACGTCTACTGAGCCGTCCTTC | TRBJ2-1 | TRBV11-3 | . | .
CANSEGSWEEEQFF | TGTGCCAACAGTGAAGGGTCATGGGAAGAGGAGCAGTTCTTC | TRBJ2-1 | TRBV6-1 | once | .
CTINEGLGGYYGYTF | TGTACCATCAATGAGGGACTGGGCGGTTACTATGGCTACACCTTC | TRBJ1-2 | TRBV10-3 | once | .
CASSYSDRAKNIQYF | TGTGCCAGCAGTTACTCGGACCGGGCCAAAAACATTCAGTACTTC | TRBJ2-4 | TRBV6-2/TRBV6-3 | many | .
CSVDDSGVHETQYF | TGCAGTGTTGACGACAGTGGAGTCCATGAGACCCAGTACTTC | TRBJ2-5 | TRBV29-1 | few | .
CASSYNSRGGYTQYF | TGTGCCAGCAGTTACAATAGCCGAGGAGGGTATACGCAGTATTTT | TRBJ2-3 | TRBV6-5 | . | .
CASSQGQGPAAGEIFF | TGCGCCAGCAGCCAAGGGCAAGGACCCGCCGCCGGGGAGATTTTTTTC | TRBJ2-2 | TRBV4-1 | . | .
CASSQEDLWFF | TGCGCCAGTAGCCAAGAAGACCTTTGGTTCTTC | TRBJ2-1 | TRBV4-3 | . | .
CASSPKRGYEQYF | TGTGCCAGCAGCCCCAAAAGGGGATACGAGCAGTACTTC | TRBJ2-7 | TRBV7-9 | many | .
CSVETPQRGRTEQLF | TGCAGCGTTGAAACCCCCCAGCGGGGGCGCACTGAGCAGTTATTC | TRBJ2-1 | TRBV29-1 | . | TRBD2
CASRGAGTAPEKLFF | TGTGCCAGCAGAGGGGCCGGGACAGCGCCCGAAAAACTGTTTTTT | TRBJ1-4 | TRBV6-1 | many | TRBD1
CASNEGYLVYGYTF | TGTGCCAGCAATGAAGGATACCTGGTCTATGGCTACACCTTC | TRBJ1-2 | TRBV6-1 | once | .
CTSNQDDGYGYTF | TGTACCAGCAACCAAGATGATGGCTATGGCTACACCTTC | TRBJ1-2 | TRBV4-2 | . | .
CASSYSNGLTGGSEQFF | TGTGCCAGCAGTTACTCTAACGGGCTAACGGGAGGTAGTGAGCAGTTCTTC | TRBJ2-1 | TRBV6-5 | . | TRBD2
CARSQGGTERLPFYEQYF | TGCGCCAGGAGCCAAGGCGGCACGGAAAGGCTACCATTTTACGAGCAGTACTTC | TRBJ2-7 | TRBV7-9 | . | .
CATSDSSSISGELFF | TGTGCCACCAGTGACTCTTCTAGCATCAGCGGGGAGCTGTTTTTT | TRBJ2-2 | TRBV24-1 | . | .
CASSQESTGQPHHF | TGCGCCAGCAGCCAAGAGAGTACAGGTCAGCCCCATCATTTT | TRBJ1-5 | TRBV4-3 | . | .